This T cell receptor beta chain appears in the sequencing data of a study of blood T cell repertoires in COVID-19. Study information: From T cells, B-cell-depleted T cells, or PBMCs came the material, which was cDNA or gDNA.

Authors' data handling: Amplification with reference gene primers provided the estimates of nucleated cell counts. Assay: immunoSEQ multiplex PCR; the TCRdb copy retains only in-frame clones and omits some. V and J calls and clone size are copied from that table; D and trimming were computed from the DNA. The sample has 150,000 to 200,000 clones, more than 75% seen once. Trimming shortened V by 4 bases and J by 2 bases, and 11 bases separated the two germline ends. The length of the CDR3 is 14 residues. The germline V gene encodes CDR1 SGHTA and CDR2 FQGNSA. The rearrangement links TRBV7-2 to TRBJ1-2; TRBD1 is a possible D gene (6 bases). The clonotype comes from a woman between 70 and 85 years old with acute or convalescent COVID-19. The sample taken for sequencing was peripheral blood. The CDR3 loop reads CASSSYRVNYGYTF. DNA of the CDR3: TGTGCCAGCAGCTCATACAGGGTAAACTATGGCTACACCTTC.